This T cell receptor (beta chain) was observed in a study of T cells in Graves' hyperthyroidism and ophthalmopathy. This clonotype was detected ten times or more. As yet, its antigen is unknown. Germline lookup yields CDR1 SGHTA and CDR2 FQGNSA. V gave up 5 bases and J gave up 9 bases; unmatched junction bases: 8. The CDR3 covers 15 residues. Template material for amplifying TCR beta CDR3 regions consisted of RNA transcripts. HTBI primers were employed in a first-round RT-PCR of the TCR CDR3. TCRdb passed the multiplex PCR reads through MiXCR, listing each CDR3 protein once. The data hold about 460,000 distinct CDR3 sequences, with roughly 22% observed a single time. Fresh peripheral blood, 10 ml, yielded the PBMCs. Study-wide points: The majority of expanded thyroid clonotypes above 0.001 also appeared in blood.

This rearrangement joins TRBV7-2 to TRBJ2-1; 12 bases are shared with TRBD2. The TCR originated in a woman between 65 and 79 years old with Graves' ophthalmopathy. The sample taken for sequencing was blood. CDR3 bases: TGTGCCAGCAGCCCGACTAGCGGGAGACGCGCTGAGCAGTTCTTC. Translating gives CASSPTSGRRAEQFF.